The clone carrying this T cell receptor beta chain showed up many times. Its antigen is not identified. Using a J-beta primer mix together with a sample-barcoded 5' primer, a second PCR was run for about 7 to 12 cycles. TCRdb processed the 5' RACE reads anew with MiXCR; each CDR3 protein has one entry. The repertoire holds around 1.7 million distinct CDR3 sequences, with roughly 27% as singletons. These data are taken from a study of blood T cells in healthy people across ages. The CDR3 covers 13 residues. V lost 3 bases, J lost 5 bases, and 10 bases lay in between. Study-level results: Diversity was higher, and naive CD4+ cells more numerous, in long-lived donors than in aged donors.

The chain employs TRBV12-3 or TRBV12-4 and TRBJ1-2, with D possibly TRBD1 on 6 matching bases. Sample: blood. This receptor was identified in a woman aged 25 to 39 in good health. The CDR3 sequence is CASSLARGYGYTF. Here the CDR3 DNA reads TGTGCCAGCAGTTTGGCCAGGGGTTATGGCTACACCTTC.